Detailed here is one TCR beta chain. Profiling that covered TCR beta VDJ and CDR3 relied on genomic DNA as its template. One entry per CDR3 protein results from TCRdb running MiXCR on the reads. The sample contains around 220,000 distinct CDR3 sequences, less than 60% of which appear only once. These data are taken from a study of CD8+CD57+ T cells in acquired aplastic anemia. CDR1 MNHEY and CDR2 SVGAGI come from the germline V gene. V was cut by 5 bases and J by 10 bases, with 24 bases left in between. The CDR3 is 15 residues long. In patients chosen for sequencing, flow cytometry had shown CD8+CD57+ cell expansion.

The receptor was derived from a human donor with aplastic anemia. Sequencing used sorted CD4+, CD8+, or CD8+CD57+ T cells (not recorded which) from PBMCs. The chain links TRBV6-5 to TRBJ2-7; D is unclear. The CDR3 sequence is CASSNLLIPPRVQYF. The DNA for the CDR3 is TGTGCCAGCAGTAATCTCCTAATCCCTCCCAGAGTACAGTACTTC.